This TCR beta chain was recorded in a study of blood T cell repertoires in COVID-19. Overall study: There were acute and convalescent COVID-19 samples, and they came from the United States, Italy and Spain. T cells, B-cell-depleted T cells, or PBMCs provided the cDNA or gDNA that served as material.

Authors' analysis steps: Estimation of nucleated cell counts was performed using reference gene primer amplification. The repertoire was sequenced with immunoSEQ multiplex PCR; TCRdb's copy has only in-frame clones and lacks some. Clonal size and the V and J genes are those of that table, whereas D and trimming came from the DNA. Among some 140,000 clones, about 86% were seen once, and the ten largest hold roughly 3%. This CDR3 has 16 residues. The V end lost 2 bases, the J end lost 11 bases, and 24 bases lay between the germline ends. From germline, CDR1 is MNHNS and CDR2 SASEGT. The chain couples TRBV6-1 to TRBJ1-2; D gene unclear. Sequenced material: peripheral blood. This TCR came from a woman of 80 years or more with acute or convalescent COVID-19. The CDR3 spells CASSEPPGRTYREYTF. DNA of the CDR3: TGTGCCAGCAGTGAACCACCTGGACGGACCTATAGGGAGTACACCTTC.